One T cell receptor beta chain is described in this entry. Its antigen is not identified. The CDR3 totals 13 residues. V was cut by 0 bases and J by 11 bases, with 13 bases left in between. Per the germline V gene, CDR1 is LGHDT and CDR2 is YNNKEL (reference sequence). CDR3-region Arm-PCR and iRepertoire HTBI primers produced the TCR beta libraries. TCRdb re-called the multiplex PCR reads with MiXCR, one entry per CDR3 protein. The profile covers about 430,000 distinct CDR3 sequences, with roughly a fifth appearing a single time and approximately 15% taken by the ten largest. Time point here: persistent/refractory GD, antithyroid drugs over 5 years with positive TRAb. Preparation of the TCR library used RNA extracted from PBMCs. In this cohort, patients came from an endocrinology department located in Xi'an, China. This specimen comes from a study of regulatory T cells in long-lasting Graves disease. The overall study: By definition, persistent Graves' disease involved antithyroid drugs for over 5 years alongside positive TSH receptor antibodies. Study conclusions and caveats: Persistent disease preferred TRBV28, TRBJ1-2 and TRBJ2-5; new disease, TRBV20-1 and TRBJ2-1. Among persistent patients, a larger number of public clonotypes were shared (over 2,500) than among newly diagnosed patients (roughly 1,000).

This TCR was sampled from a female donor with Graves disease. The gene calls are TRBV3-1 and TRBJ1-1; possible D gene TRBD1, 6 bases. The sample here was peripheral blood mononuclear cells (PBMCs), taken when the disease was refractory, from a patient treated with antithyroid drugs. CDR3 sequence (DNA): TGTGCCAGCAGCCAAGATACCGGGGGGGCGGCTTTCTTT. Encoded protein: CASSQDTGGAAFF.